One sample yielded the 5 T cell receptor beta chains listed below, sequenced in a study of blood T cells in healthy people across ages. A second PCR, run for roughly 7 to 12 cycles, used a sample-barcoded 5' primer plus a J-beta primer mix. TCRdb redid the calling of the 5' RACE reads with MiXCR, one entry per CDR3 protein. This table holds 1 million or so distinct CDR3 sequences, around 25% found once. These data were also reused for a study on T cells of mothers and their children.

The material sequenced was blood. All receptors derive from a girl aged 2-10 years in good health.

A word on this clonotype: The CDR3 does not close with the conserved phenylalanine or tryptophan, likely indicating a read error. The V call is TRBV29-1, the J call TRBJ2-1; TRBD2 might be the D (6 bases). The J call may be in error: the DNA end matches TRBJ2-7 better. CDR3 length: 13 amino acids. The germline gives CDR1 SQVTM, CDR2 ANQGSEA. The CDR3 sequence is CSGAVGGSYEQYL. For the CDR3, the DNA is TGCAGCGGAGCGGTGGGAGGATCCTACGAGCAGTACCTC.

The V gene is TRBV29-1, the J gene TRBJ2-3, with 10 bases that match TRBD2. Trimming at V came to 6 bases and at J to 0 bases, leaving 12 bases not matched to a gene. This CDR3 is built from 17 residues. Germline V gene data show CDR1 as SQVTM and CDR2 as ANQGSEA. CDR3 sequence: CSVVVAGGGTSTDTQYF. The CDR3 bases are TGCAGCGTCGTAGTAGCGGGAGGAGGAACTAGCACAGATACGCAGTATTTT.

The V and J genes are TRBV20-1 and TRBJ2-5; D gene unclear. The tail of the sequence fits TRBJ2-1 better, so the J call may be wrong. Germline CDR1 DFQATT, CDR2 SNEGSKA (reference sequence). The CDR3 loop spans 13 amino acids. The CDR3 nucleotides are TGCAGTGCTAGGGCCCCGGTCTACAATGAGCAGTTCTTC. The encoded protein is CSARAPVYNEQFF.

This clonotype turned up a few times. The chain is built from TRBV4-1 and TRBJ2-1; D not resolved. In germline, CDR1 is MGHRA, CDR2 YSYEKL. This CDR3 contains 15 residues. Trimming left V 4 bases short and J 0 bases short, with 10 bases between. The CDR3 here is CASSPVSDSYNEQFF. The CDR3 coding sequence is TGCGCCAGCAGCCCCGTCTCTGACTCCTACAATGAGCAGTTCTTC.

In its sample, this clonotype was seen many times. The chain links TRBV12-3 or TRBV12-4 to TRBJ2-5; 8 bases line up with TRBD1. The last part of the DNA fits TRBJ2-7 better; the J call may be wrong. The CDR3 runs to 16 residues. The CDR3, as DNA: TGTGCCAGCAGTTCCACTAGACAGGGGCGGCTATACGAGCAGTACTTC. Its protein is CASSSTRQGRLYEQYF.